This TCR beta chain was documented in a study of CD8 T cells in Susac syndrome. The CDR3 is 14 amino acids. Germline assignment: CDR1 MDHEN and CDR2 SYDVKM. V was pared by 5 bases and J by 5 bases, with 15 bases between. High-throughput TCR beta sequencing covered peripheral CD8+ and CD4+ T cells. The controls, all healthy donors, were matched for age and sex. Negative isolation was used for CD8+ and CD4+ T cells and FACS enrichment for TEMRA cells. Roughly 0.45 to 1 ug RNA was reverse transcribed with random hexamers. TCRdb itself ran the immunoSEQ multiplex PCR reads through MiXCR, one entry per CDR3 protein. The sample carries about 190,000 distinct CDR3 sequences, over 85% recorded once. This clonotype showed up just once.

This clonotype was obtained from a human donor in good health. V gene TRBV28 combines with J gene TRBJ1-1, with D possibly matching TRBD1 (6 bases). The specimen sequenced was CD4+ T cells from PBMCs. The CDR3 DNA is TGTGCCAGCAGTGCGGGGGGCCGGTGGACTGAAGCTTTCTTT. Translated, it gives CASSAGGRWTEAFF.